The 10 T cell receptor beta chains below all came from one sample that was sequenced in a study of T cell responses to AZD1222 COVID-19 vaccine. Data came from immunoSEQ multiplex PCR; TCRdb stores just in-frame clones and leaves some out. The data hold 150,000 to 200,000 clones, with roughly 90% observed a single time. The material was peripheral blood, obtained on day 0 of AZD1222 vaccination. The origin of the receptors is an adult in good health.

This rearrangement joins TRBV4-1 to TRBJ1-1; D may be TRBD1 (5 bases). The ends were cut back, 0 bases at V and 0 bases at J, with 14 bases in the middle. Germline V gene sequence: CDR1 MGHRA, CDR2 YSYEKL. The CDR3 runs 17 residues. The CDR3 DNA follows: TGCGCCAGCAGCCAAGAGGGGGTGAACAGTATGAACACTGAAGCTTTCTTT. This encodes CASSQEGVNSMNTEAFF.

The genes are TRBV9 and TRBJ1-6, with D hard to call. The CDR3 is 14 residues long. Germline V gene lookup returns CDR1 SGDLS and CDR2 YYNGEE. Trimming took 4 bases from V and 8 from J, leaving 13 bases between them. The CDR3 DNA reads as TGTGCCAGCAGCCCCGGCAGGTGGGATTCACCCCTCCACTTT. This translates into CASSPGRWDSPLHF.

The chain carries TRBV6-1 and TRBJ2-1; a possible D gene is TRBD2 (6 bases). The CDR3 runs 14 residues. Per germline, CDR1 MNHNS and CDR2 SASEGT. V was clipped by 0 bases and J by 7 bases, with 10 bases between them. The CDR3 DNA is TGTGCCAGCAGTGAAGCCACTAGCCGAAATGAGCAGTTCTTC. Translating it yields CASSEATSRNEQFF.

The chain recombines TRBV2 with TRBJ2-7, with 8 bases aligning to TRBD2. This CDR3 is built from 15 residues. From germline, CDR1 is SNHLY and CDR2 FYNNEI. Unmatched junction bases numbered 8, after V lost 1 base and J lost 6 bases. In DNA, the CDR3 is TGTGCCAGCAGTGAAGAGGGACTAGGGGCCTCCGAGCAGTACTTC. Translating it yields CASSEEGLGASEQYF.

This clone was counted many times. The chain links TRBV7-9 to TRBJ2-3, with D hard to call. The germline V gene encodes CDR1 SEHNR and CDR2 FQNEAQ (reference sequence). Trimming removed 5 bases at V and 0 bases at J, with 15 bases between. The CDR3 is 16 residues long. The CDR3 spells CASSHPASTSTDTQYF. In DNA, the CDR3 is TGTGCCAGCAGCCACCCCGCATCCACTAGCACAGATACGCAGTATTTT.

The genes are TRBV7-6 and TRBJ2-7; 7 bases match TRBD1. Germline CDR1 reads SGHVS; CDR2 reads FNYEAQ. V dropped 5 bases and J dropped 3; count of bases not matched to a gene: 7. The CDR3 extends over 14 amino acids. CDR3 sequence: CASSPGTVIYEQYF. The CDR3 DNA is TGTGCCAGCAGCCCCGGGACAGTCATCTACGAGCAGTACTTC.

CDR3 sequence reads: CASSFVRPNYGYTF. CDR3 sequence (DNA): TGTGCCAGCAGCTTCGTCAGACCTAACTATGGCTACACCTTC. This chain connects TRBV5-6 to TRBJ1-2, with no clear D. Germline values: CDR1 SGHDT, CDR2 YYEEEE. The V end was cut by 2 bases, the J end by 0 bases, with 8 bases between. There are 14 residues in the CDR3.

V is TRBV5-1 and J is TRBJ1-1; 8 bases are a match to TRBD1. Germline CDR1 SGHRS, CDR2 YFSETQ. The CDR3 runs to 16 residues. Unmatched junction bases numbered 16, after V lost 4 bases and J lost 8 bases. CDR3 protein: CASSPRTGPISREAFF. CDR3 nucleotides: TGCGCCAGCAGCCCCAGGACAGGGCCAATTTCGAGGGAAGCTTTCTTT.

The rearrangement links TRBV6-5 to TRBJ1-5, with 9 bases aligning to TRBD1. Germline assignment: CDR1 MNHEY and CDR2 SVGAGI. The ends lost 10 bases at V and 4 bases at J; junction bases unmatched: 11. The CDR3 length is 15 residues. CDR3 loop: CATRVDRGGNQPQHF. The CDR3 DNA follows: TGTGCCACCAGGGTGGACAGGGGCGGGAATCAGCCCCAGCATTTT.

The chain uses TRBV7-9 and TRBJ1-1; tentative D call: TRBD1 (5 bases). CDR3 length equals 14 residues. Germline-derived CDR1 and CDR2 are SEHNR and FQNEAQ (reference sequence). V gave up 4 bases and J gave up 0 bases, with 9 bases separating them. In nucleotides, the CDR3 is TGTGCCAGCAGCTCGGGACGGATGAACACTGAAGCTTTCTTT. This translates into CASSSGRMNTEAFF.